There are a few counts of the clone carrying this T cell receptor (beta chain). Its antigen is currently unknown. This sample was included in a study of T-cell reconstitution after alpha-beta-depleted transplantation in children. Findings and caveats of the study: It was surviving recipient T cells and thymic progenitors that gave some patients high TCRbeta diversity at day 60. Diversity and T-cell counts at one year after transplant derived mostly from new T cells. Several hundred expanded graft clones reportedly supplied alpha-beta T cells about two months after transplant.

The CDR3 is 12 amino acids. Germline V gives CDR1 PRHDT, CDR2 FYEKMQ (reference sequence). V dropped 5 bases and J dropped 13 bases, with 18 bases sitting between them. Unique molecular identifiers were used in preparing the TCRbeta library. TCRdb called the PCR reads again in MiXCR, with one record for every CDR3 protein. The sample consists of hundreds of thousands of distinct CDR3 sequences, about 15% of them appearing once. This specimen was PBMCs, mostly from graft donor cells, taken 360 days after TCRalphabeta/CD19-depleted stem cell transplant. The receptor was isolated from a male patient between 2 and 10 years old who had a stem cell transplant for acute lymphoblastic leukemia, so the T cells may come from the graft donor. This chain uses TRBV13 with TRBJ2-7, with D perhaps given as TRBD1 or TRBD2 (5 bases each). This CDR3 is CASSRGEGRLYF. The CDR3 nucleotides are TGTGCCAGCAGCAGAGGGGAAGGCCGCCTCTACTTC.